This TCR beta chain was found in a study of T cells expressing NK-cell markers. Study results and limitations: The study found these clonotypes also leading the CD3+CD56-NKG2C+ fraction in several donors.

As to this clonotype: Its target is unknown.

UMIs were included in TCR beta cDNA generated by 5'RACE template switching. TCRdb reprocessed the 5' RACE reads and stores each CDR3 protein as one record, lacking DNA. The specimen's table records some 450,000 distinct CDR3 sequences. The CDR3 runs 15 residues. Germline V gene sequence: CDR1 SGHVS, CDR2 FQNEAQ. The source material was blood T cells: a sorted CD56 or NKG2C T cell subset, CD4+ or CD8+ T cells, or bulk PBMC T cells (not recorded which). The chain recombines TRBV7-8 with TRBJ1-2; TCRdb names TRBD1, which stays unverified in the absence of DNA. This clonotype was obtained from a woman aged 18 to 75 in good health. The CDR3 loop is CASSSPGAPAGGYTF.